This entry concerns a single T cell receptor (beta chain). Its antigen is unidentified. Assay used: immunoSEQ multiplex PCR; TCRdb lists only in-frame clones, some missing. The data show 140,000 or so clones, approximately 93% seen once. This sample was included in a study of T cell responses to AZD1222 COVID-19 vaccine. General observations from the study: Only 5 or 6 AZD1222 recipients were seropositive at baseline.

The trim removed 7 bases at V and 3 bases at J, leaving 0 bases unmatched. CDR1 SQVTM and CDR2 ANQGSEA come from the germline V gene. The CDR3 length is 12 residues. This material consisted of peripheral blood, taken after recovery from COVID-19. This TCR came from an adult who had recovered from COVID-19. The J gene is TRBJ2-1, the V gene TRBV29-1; TRBD1 matches at 10 bases. The CDR3 bases are TGCAGCGGGGACAGGGGCTACAATGAGCAGTTCTTC. It codes for CSGDRGYNEQFF.